This T cell receptor beta chain was recovered during a study of blood T cell repertoires in COVID-19. About the study: Material from acute and convalescent COVID-19 was sourced from the United States, Italy and Spain.

This table comes from immunoSEQ multiplex PCR, and its TCRdb copy is limited to in-frame clones, with some not included. Among about 210,000 clones listed, roughly four fifths were seen once. This clonotype originated in a woman in her thirties or forties with acute or convalescent COVID-19. The source material was peripheral blood.

Here the CDR3 DNA reads TGTGCCAGCTTGGGAGGCCCGAACACTGAAGCTTTCTTT. Amino acid sequence: CASLGGPNTEAFF. The V and J genes are TRBV18 and TRBJ1-1; no firm D call. Germline V CDR1 and CDR2: KGHSH, LQKENI. The CDR3 is 13 amino acids. V was trimmed by 7 bases and J by 1 base, leaving 10 bases between them.